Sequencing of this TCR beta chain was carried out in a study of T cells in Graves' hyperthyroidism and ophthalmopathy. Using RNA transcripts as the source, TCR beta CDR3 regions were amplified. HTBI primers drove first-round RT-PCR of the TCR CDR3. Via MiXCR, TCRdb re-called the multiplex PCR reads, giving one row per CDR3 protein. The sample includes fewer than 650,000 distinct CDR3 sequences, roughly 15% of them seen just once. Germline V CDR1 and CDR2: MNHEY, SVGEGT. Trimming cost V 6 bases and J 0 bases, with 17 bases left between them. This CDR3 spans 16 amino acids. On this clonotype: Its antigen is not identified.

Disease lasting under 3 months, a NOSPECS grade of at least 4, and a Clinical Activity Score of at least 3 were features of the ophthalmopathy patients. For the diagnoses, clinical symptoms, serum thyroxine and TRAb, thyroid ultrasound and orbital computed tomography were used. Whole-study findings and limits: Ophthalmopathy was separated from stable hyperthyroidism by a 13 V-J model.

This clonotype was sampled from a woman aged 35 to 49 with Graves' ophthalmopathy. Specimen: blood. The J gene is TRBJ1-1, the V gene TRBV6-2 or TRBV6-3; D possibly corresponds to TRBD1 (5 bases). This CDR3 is CASRQSRGKMNTEAFF. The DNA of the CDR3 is TGTGCCAGCAGGCAAAGTAGGGGCAAGATGAACACTGAAGCTTTCTTT.